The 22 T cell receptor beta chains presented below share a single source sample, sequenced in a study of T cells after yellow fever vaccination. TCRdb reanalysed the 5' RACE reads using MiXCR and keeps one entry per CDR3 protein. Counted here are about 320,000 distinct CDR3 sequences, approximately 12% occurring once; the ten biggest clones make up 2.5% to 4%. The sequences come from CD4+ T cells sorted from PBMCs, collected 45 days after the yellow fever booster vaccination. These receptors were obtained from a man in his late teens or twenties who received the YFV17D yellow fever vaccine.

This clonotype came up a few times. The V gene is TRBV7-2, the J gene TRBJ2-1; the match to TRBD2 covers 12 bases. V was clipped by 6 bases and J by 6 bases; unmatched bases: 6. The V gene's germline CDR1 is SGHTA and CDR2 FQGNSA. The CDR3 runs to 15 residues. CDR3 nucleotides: TGTGCCAGCAGACTAGCGGGGGGCAGGGTCAATGAGCAGTTCTTC. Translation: CASRLAGGRVNEQFF.

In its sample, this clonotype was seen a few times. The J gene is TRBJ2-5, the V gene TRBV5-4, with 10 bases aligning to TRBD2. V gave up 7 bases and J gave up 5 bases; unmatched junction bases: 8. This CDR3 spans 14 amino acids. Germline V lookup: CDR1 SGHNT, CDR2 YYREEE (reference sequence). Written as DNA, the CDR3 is TGTGCCAGCGAGCGGGGGGGCAAGGGTGAGACCCAGTACTTC. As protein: CASERGGKGETQYF.

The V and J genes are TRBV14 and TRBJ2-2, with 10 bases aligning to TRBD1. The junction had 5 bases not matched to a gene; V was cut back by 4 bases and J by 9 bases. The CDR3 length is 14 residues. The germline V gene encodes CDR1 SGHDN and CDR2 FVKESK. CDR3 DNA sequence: TGTGCCAGCAGCCTCGACAGGGGGCGACGGGAGCTGTTTTTT. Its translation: CASSLDRGRRELFF.

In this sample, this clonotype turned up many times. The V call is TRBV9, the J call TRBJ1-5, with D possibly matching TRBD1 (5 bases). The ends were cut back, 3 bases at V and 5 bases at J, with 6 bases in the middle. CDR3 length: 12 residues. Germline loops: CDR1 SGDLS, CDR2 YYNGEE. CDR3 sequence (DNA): TGTGCCAGCAGCGCGGGGGATCAGCCCCAGCATTTT. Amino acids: CASSAGDQPQHF.

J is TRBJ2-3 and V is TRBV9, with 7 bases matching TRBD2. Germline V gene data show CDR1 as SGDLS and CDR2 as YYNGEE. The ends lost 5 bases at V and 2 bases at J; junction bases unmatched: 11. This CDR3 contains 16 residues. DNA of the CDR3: TGTGCCAGCAGTGATGATAGCGGGTATAACACAGATACGCAGTATTTT. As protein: CASSDDSGYNTDTQYF.

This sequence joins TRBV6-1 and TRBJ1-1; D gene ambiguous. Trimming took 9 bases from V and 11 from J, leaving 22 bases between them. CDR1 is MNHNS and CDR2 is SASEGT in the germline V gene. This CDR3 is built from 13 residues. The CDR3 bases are TGTGCCAGTCAAATAACCGACACCCCGGCCGCTTTCTTT. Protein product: CASQITDTPAAFF.

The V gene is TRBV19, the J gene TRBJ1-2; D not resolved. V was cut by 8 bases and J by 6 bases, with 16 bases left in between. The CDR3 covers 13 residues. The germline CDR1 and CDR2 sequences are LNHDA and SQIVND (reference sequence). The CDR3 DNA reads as TGTGCCAGTCGTGAACCGGGCGCGGATGGCTACACCTTC. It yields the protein CASREPGADGYTF.

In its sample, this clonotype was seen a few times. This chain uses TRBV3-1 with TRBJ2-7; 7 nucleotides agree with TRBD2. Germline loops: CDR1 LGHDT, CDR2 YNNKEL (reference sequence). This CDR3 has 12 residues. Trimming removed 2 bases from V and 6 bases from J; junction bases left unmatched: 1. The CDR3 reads CASSQSGGEQYF. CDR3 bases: TGTGCCAGCAGCCAATCGGGGGGCGAGCAGTACTTC.

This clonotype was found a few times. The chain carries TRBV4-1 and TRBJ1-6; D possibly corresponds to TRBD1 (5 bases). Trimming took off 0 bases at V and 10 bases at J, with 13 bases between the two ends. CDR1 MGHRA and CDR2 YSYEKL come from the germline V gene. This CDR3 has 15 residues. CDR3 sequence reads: CASSQDFGGGSPLHF. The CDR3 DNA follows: TGCGCCAGCAGCCAAGATTTCGGGGGTGGATCACCCCTCCACTTT.

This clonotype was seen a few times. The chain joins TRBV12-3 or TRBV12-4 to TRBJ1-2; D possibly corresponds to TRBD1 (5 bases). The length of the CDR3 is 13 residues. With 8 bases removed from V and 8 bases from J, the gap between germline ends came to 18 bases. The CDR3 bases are TGTGCCAGCGCACGCCACCAAGGGACGGGCTACACCTTC. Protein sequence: CASARHQGTGYTF.

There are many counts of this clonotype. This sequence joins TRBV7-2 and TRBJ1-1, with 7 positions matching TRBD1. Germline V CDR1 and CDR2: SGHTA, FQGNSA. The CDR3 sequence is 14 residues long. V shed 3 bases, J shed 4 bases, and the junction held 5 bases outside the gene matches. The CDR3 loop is CASSFRGAGTEAFF. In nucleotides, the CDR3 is TGTGCCAGCAGCTTCAGGGGGGCTGGCACTGAAGCTTTCTTT.

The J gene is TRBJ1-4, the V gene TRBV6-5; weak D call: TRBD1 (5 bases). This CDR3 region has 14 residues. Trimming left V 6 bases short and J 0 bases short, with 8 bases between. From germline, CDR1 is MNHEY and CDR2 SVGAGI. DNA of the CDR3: TGTGCCAGCAGACTGACAGCAACTAATGAAAAACTGTTTTTT. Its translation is CASRLTATNEKLFF.

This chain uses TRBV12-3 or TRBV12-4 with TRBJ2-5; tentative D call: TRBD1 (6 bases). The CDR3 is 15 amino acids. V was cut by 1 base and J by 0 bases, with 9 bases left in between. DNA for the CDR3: TGTGCCAGCAGTTTAGGGACAGAGTACCAAGAGACCCAGTACTTC. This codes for CASSLGTEYQETQYF.

DNA of the CDR3: TGTGCCAGCAGTTCTGAACTAGCGGTGATCACAGATACGCAGTATTTT. Translated: CASSSELAVITDTQYF. V is TRBV28 and J is TRBJ2-3; 8 bases agree with TRBD2. The CDR3 runs 16 residues. The ends lost 4 bases at V and 2 bases at J; junction bases unmatched: 8. Germline V gene lookup returns CDR1 MDHEN and CDR2 SYDVKM.

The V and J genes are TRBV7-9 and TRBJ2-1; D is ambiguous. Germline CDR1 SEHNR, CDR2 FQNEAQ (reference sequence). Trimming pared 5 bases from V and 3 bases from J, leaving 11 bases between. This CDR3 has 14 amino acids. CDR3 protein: CASSPRERYNEQFF. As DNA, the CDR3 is TGTGCCAGCAGCCCGCGAGAGCGCTACAATGAGCAGTTCTTC.

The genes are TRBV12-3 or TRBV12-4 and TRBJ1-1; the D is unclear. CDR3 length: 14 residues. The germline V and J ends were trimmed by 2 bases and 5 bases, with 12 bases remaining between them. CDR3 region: CASSLTRVGTEAFF. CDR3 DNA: TGTGCCAGCAGTTTAACTCGGGTTGGAACTGAAGCTTTCTTT.

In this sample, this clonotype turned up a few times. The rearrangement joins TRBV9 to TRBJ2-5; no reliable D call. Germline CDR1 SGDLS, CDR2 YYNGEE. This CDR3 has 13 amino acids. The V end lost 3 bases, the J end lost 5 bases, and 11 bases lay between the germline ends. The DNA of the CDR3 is TGTGCCAGCAGCGGTGGAAGCGACGAGACCCAGTACTTC. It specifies CASSGGSDETQYF.

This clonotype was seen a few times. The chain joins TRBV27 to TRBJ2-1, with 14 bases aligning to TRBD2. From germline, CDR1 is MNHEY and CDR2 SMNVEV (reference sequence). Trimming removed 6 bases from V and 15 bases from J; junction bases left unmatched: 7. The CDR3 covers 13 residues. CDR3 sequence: CASRRTSGGNPFF. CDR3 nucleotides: TGTGCCAGCAGGCGGACTAGCGGGGGGAATCCGTTCTTC.

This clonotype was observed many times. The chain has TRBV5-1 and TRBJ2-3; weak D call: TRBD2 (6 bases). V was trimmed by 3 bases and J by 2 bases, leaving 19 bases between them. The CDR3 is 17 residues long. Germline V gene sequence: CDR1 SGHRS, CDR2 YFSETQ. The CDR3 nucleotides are TGCGCCAGCAGCTCGGGCCTCGGAGGGGCCTACACAGATACGCAGTATTTT. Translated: CASSSGLGGAYTDTQYF.

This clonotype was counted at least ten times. DNA for the CDR3: TGTGCCTGGAGTGTAAGGGAACTATACAATGAGCAGTTCTTC. Its translation is CAWSVRELYNEQFF. This sequence joins TRBV30 and TRBJ2-1; D ambiguous. Trimming left V 0 bases short and J 4 bases short, with 10 bases between. The germline CDR1 and CDR2 sequences are GTSNPN and SVGIG (reference sequence). CDR3 length equals 14 residues. Combining the CDR3 with reference TRBV30 and TRBJ2-1 gives the whole variable domain SQTIHQWPATLVQPVGSPLSLECTVEGTSNPNLYWYRQAAGRGLQLLFYSVGIGQISSEVPQNLSASRPQDRQFILSSKKLLLSDSGFYLCAWSVRELYNEQFFGPGTRLTVL.

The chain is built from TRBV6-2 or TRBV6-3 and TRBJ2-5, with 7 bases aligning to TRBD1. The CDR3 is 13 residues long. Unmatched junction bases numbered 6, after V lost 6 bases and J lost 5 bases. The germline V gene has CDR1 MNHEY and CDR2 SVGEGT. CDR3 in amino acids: CASRRQGLETQYF. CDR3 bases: TGTGCCAGCAGAAGACAGGGTCTGGAGACCCAGTACTTC.

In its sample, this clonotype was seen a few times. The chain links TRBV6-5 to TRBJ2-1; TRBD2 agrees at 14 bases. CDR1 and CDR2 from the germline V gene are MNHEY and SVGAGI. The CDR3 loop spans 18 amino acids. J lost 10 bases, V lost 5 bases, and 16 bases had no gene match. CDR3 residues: CASSAYGTSGGFTREQFF. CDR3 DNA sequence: TGTGCCAGCAGTGCTTATGGGACTAGCGGGGGCTTCACCAGGGAGCAGTTCTTC.